The 23 T cell receptor beta chains listed next were all sequenced from one sample in a study of human T cells and chemical hapten exposure. TCRdb re-analysed the RACE reads in MiXCR, keeping a single row per CDR3 protein. The repertoire consists of around 300,000 distinct CDR3 sequences, with almost 8% occurring once and the leading ten covering 1.2%. The time point: pre-sensitization, week 0. Treatment here: therapeutic diphenylcyclopropenone sensitization with weekly scalp DPC. Sequencing used whole blood, obtained in connection with sensitization to the hapten diphenylcyclopropenone (DPC). These receptors all stem from a man between 18 and 35 years old with alopecia areata. Some clones in this sample may be carry-over from other donors' samples.

The chain carries TRBV4-3 and TRBJ1-6; a possible D gene is TRBD1 (6 bases). The ends were cut back, 1 base at V and 9 bases at J, with 10 bases in the middle. CDR3 size: 14 residues. Germline V gene lookup returns CDR1 LGHNA and CDR2 YSLEER. The CDR3 spells CASSQAGVGSPLHF. The CDR3, as DNA: TGCGCCAGCAGCCAAGCAGGGGTGGGTTCACCCCTCCACTTT.

This clonotype was picked up a small number of times. The chain couples TRBV7-9 to TRBJ1-6; no clear D gene. From germline, CDR1 is SEHNR and CDR2 FQNEAQ (reference sequence). V gave up 2 bases and J gave up 1 base, with 9 bases separating them. This CDR3 is 16 amino acids long. The CDR3: CASSLQTGSYNSPLHF. CDR3 sequence (DNA): TGTGCCAGCAGCTTACAAACGGGATCCTATAATTCACCCCTCCACTTT.

There are a few counts of this clonotype. This chain uses TRBV6-4 with TRBJ2-3; 7 bases are shared with TRBD2. The CDR3 consists of 15 residues. Per germline, CDR1 MRHNA and CDR2 SNTAGT. Trimming cost V 6 bases and J 2 bases; bases outside gene matches: 8. The CDR3, as DNA: TGTGCCAGCAGGGGGGTAGCGGGCTCCACAGATACGCAGTATTTT. It translates to CASRGVAGSTDTQYF.

The chain employs TRBV10-2 and TRBJ1-2; tentatively, D is TRBD1 (5 bases). The CDR3 is made up of 12 amino acids. V lost 10 bases and J 5 bases, leaving 14 bases between the germline ends. Germline CDR1 is WSHSY and CDR2 is SAAADI. DNA of the CDR3: TGCGCCACCGGGCAGGGTGATTATGGCTACACCTTC. Amino acids: CATGQGDYGYTF.

This clonotype was observed at least ten times. The V and J genes are TRBV14 and TRBJ2-5; D is perhaps TRBD2 (6 bases). Between the trimmed V and J ends, which lost 4 bases and 1 base, there was a span of 10 bases. The CDR3 contains 14 residues. Germline V gene lookup returns CDR1 SGHDN and CDR2 FVKESK. The CDR3 protein is CASSRSGSQETQYF. The CDR3 DNA follows: TGTGCCAGCAGCCGCTCCGGGAGCCAAGAGACCCAGTACTTC.

In its sample, this clonotype was seen many times. The V gene is TRBV20-1, the J gene TRBJ1-2; TRBD1 aligns across 7 bases. The CDR3 contains 16 residues. The germline CDR1 and CDR2 sequences are DFQATT and SNEGSKA (reference sequence). With V trimmed by 3 bases and J by 4 bases, 14 bases remained unmatched. CDR3 amino acids: CSARDDRVPIGYGYTF. DNA for the CDR3: TGCAGTGCTAGGGACGACAGGGTCCCCATTGGCTATGGCTACACCTTC.

This chain uses TRBV28 with TRBJ1-1, with D unclear. The V gene's germline CDR1 is MDHEN and CDR2 SYDVKM. V dropped 9 bases and J dropped 2 bases, with 7 bases sitting between them. The length of the CDR3 is 11 residues. The CDR3 bases are TGTGCCAGTTATACAAACACTGAAGCTTTCTTT. It specifies CASYTNTEAFF.

This clonotype was picked up many times. V usage is TRBV29-1 and J usage is TRBJ2-3; tentatively, D is TRBD2 (6 bases). The V end lost 4 bases, the J end lost 6 bases, and 23 bases lay between the germline ends. Germline V gene data show CDR1 as SQVTM and CDR2 as ANQGSEA. This CDR3 spans 16 amino acids. The CDR3: CSVAAEGRTIVDTQYF. CDR3 nucleotides: TGCAGCGTTGCCGCGGAGGGGCGGACGATCGTTGATACGCAGTATTTT.

The rearrangement joins TRBV29-1 to TRBJ2-7; 7 nucleotides agree with TRBD2. V shed 7 bases and J 2 bases; nucleotides not matched to a gene: 11. The CDR3 is 14 amino acids. CDR1 is SQVTM and CDR2 is ANQGSEA in the germline V gene. The CDR3 DNA reads TGCAGCGCTAGGGAGGGTTGGGGCCCCTACGAGCAGTACTTC. Translated, it gives CSAREGWGPYEQYF.

This clonotype was recorded many times. This chain joins TRBV28 and TRBJ2-7; D perhaps matches TRBD1 (6 bases). The CDR3 spans 14 residues. CDR1 is MDHEN, CDR2 SYDVKM, per germline. V lost 3 bases to trimming and J lost 3 bases, with 12 bases between them. For the CDR3, the DNA is TGTGCCAGCAGTTTTGCCAGGGGCCACTACGAGCAGTACTTC. Its translation: CASSFARGHYEQYF.

This clonotype has only a few counts. The J gene is TRBJ2-1, the V gene TRBV5-1; D is uncertain. The CDR3 has 15 residues. V dropped 4 bases and J dropped 3 bases, with 14 bases sitting between them. Germline V gene lookup returns CDR1 SGHRS and CDR2 YFSETQ. The CDR3 DNA sequence: TGCGCCAGCAGCACGGACCGCACTGTCTACAATGAGCAGTTCTTC. It is translated as CASSTDRTVYNEQFF.

This clonotype came up many times. The chain couples TRBV5-5 to TRBJ2-7; D call uncertain. Germline CDR1 and CDR2: SGHKS and YYEKEE (reference sequence). V dropped 0 bases and J dropped 5 bases, with 9 bases sitting between them. The CDR3 has 13 amino acids. CDR3: CASSLESTDEQYV. Written as DNA, the CDR3 is TGTGCCAGCAGCTTGGAAAGTACGGACGAGCAGTACGTC.

This clonotype was seen ten or more times. The J gene is TRBJ2-1, the V gene TRBV4-1; 7 bases align to TRBD1. The length of the CDR3 is 13 residues. V was pared by 5 bases and J by 7 bases, with 5 bases of the junction left unmatched. Germline-derived CDR1 and CDR2 are MGHRA and YSYEKL. CDR3 region: CASSNDRVNEQFF. The DNA for the CDR3 is TGCGCCAGCAGCAACGACAGGGTGAATGAGCAGTTCTTC.

This chain uses TRBV12-3 or TRBV12-4 with TRBJ2-4, with D tentatively TRBD1 or TRBD2 (5 bases each). V dropped 4 bases and J dropped 7 bases, with 17 bases sitting between them. The CDR3 loop spans 15 amino acids. The CDR3 region has the DNA TGTGCCAGCAGTTCCCGAGCAGGGAGAAGGAACATTCAGTACTTC. Amino acids: CASSSRAGRRNIQYF.

This chain joins TRBV7-2 and TRBJ1-2; D is unresolved. V lost 1 base and J lost 4, with 13 bases in between. CDR3 length: 15 residues. CDR1 is SGHTA, CDR2 FQGNSA, per germline. The CDR3 spells CASSLDKGTVYGYTF. The CDR3 DNA reads TGTGCCAGCAGCTTAGACAAGGGTACTGTCTATGGCTACACCTTC.

This clonotype was recorded at least ten times. This rearrangement joins TRBV20-1 to TRBJ2-5; no clear D. CDR3 size: 11 residues. V lost 6 bases to trimming and J lost 2 bases, with 7 bases between them. Looked up from germline, CDR1 is DFQATT and CDR2 is SNEGSKA (reference sequence). CDR3 sequence (DNA): TGCAGTGCCGTGGATCAAGAGACCCAGTACTTC. As protein: CSAVDQETQYF.

This clonotype was recorded at least ten times. The rearrangement uses TRBV5-1 and TRBJ2-7; unclear D gene. This CDR3 is built from 14 residues. V lost 0 bases, J lost 3 bases, and 10 bases lay in between. The germline gives CDR1 SGHRS, CDR2 YFSETQ. CDR3 in amino acids: CASSLVPRSYEQYF. The CDR3 DNA sequence: TGCGCCAGCAGCTTGGTTCCGAGGAGCTACGAGCAGTACTTC.

This rearrangement joins TRBV7-9 to TRBJ2-1, with D perhaps TRBD2 (5 bases). Germline CDR1 SEHNR, CDR2 FQNEAQ (reference sequence). Trimming took off 3 bases at V and 9 bases at J, with 6 bases between the two ends. The CDR3 consists of 11 residues. CDR3 protein: CASSFTSEQFF. The CDR3 region has the DNA TGTGCCAGCAGCTTTACTAGTGAGCAGTTCTTC.

Many counts were recorded for this clonotype. The rearrangement joins TRBV10-3 to TRBJ2-4; 8 bases align to TRBD1. Trimming cost V 5 bases and J 3 bases; bases outside gene matches: 9. The CDR3 has 16 amino acids. Per the germline V gene, CDR1 is ENHRY and CDR2 is SYGVKD. CDR3: CAISQQGELGKNIQYF. In DNA form, the CDR3 reads TGTGCCATCAGTCAACAGGGGGAACTAGGCAAAAACATTCAGTACTTC.

This clonotype was seen a few times. The chain uses TRBV2 and TRBJ2-1, with D possibly called TRBD1 or TRBD2 (6 bases each). The CDR3 runs to 14 residues. Trimming left V 6 bases short and J 10 bases short, with 19 bases between. CDR1 and CDR2 (germline): SNHLY, FYNNEI. In DNA, the CDR3 is TGTGCCAGCAGCCTAGGGGGGACGCTCGGGGAGCAGTTCTTC. Translation gives CASSLGGTLGEQFF. Drawing the rest from reference TRBV2 and TRBJ2-1, the complete variable domain is EPEVTQTPSHQVTQMGQEVILRCVPISNHLYFYWYRQILGQKVEFLVSFYNNEISEKSEIFDDQFSVERPDGSNFTLKIRSTKLEDSAMYFCASSLGGTLGEQFFGPGTRLTVL.

On this clonotype itself: A clone one base away is much larger, so this may be a read error. V is TRBV6-2 or TRBV6-3 and J is TRBJ1-1; no definite D call. CDR1 and CDR2 from the germline V gene are MNHEY and SVGEGT. CDR3 length: 13 amino acids. CDR3 amino acids: CASSKEVNTVAFF. For the CDR3, the DNA is TGTGCCAGCAGTAAGGAAGTGAACACTGTAGCTTTCTTT.

In this sample, this clonotype turned up many times. This chain joins TRBV6-5 and TRBJ2-2; D not certain. Germline CDR1 reads MNHEY; CDR2 reads SVGAGI. V lost 2 bases, J lost 6 bases, and 10 bases lay in between. The CDR3 spans 14 residues. CDR3 sequence: CASSYSQYPGELFF. DNA of the CDR3: TGTGCCAGCAGTTACAGCCAGTACCCCGGGGAGCTGTTTTTT.

This clonotype occurred many times. The chain carries TRBV12-3 or TRBV12-4 and TRBJ1-1; D is perhaps TRBD1 (5 bases). V was cut by 5 bases and J by 4 bases, with 14 bases left in between. The CDR3 loop spans 14 amino acids. The CDR3 bases are TGTGCCAGCAGTCCCGGGGGAGGGAGCACTGAAGCTTTCTTT. It encodes CASSPGGGSTEAFF.